This T cell receptor (beta chain) came from a study of T cells in Graves' hyperthyroidism and ophthalmopathy. Amplification of TCR beta CDR3 regions used RNA as the template. TCR CDR3 underwent first-round RT-PCR with the HTBI primer set. TCRdb redid the calling of the multiplex PCR reads with MiXCR, one entry per CDR3 protein. Here the sample spans about 640,000 distinct CDR3 sequences, around 21% being singletons. Not enrolled were patients with uncontrolled infection, other autoimmune disease, pregnancy or lactation. The diagnoses drew upon clinical symptoms, serum thyroxine and TRAb, thyroid ultrasound and orbital computed tomography. Germline V gives CDR1 SGHVS, CDR2 FNYEAQ. This CDR3 region has 18 residues. Trimming removed 2 bases from V and 7 bases from J, with 24 bases in between.

Material: blood. The TCR comes from a man in his thirties or forties with Graves' ophthalmopathy. The J gene is TRBJ1-5, the V gene TRBV7-6, with D perhaps matching TRBD1 (6 bases). CDR3 region: CASSLRPAPRTVRQPQHF. Here the CDR3 DNA reads TGTGCCAGCAGCTTAAGACCCGCCCCTAGGACAGTCAGGCAGCCCCAGCATTTT.